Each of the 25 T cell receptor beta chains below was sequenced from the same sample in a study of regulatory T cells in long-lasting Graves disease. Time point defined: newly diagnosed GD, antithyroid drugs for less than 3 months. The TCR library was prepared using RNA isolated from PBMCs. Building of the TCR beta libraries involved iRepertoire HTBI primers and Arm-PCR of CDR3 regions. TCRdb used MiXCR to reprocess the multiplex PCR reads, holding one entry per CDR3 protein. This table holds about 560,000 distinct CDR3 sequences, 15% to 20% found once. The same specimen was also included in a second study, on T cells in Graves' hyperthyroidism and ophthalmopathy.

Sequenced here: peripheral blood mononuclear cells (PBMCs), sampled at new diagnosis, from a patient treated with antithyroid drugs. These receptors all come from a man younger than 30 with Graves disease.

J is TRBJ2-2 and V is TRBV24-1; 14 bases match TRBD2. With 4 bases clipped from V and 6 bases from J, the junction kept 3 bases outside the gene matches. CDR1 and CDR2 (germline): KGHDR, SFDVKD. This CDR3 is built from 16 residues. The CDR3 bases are TGTGCCACCAGTGACACGGGACTAGCGGGAGCCGGGGAGCTGTTTTTT. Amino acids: CATSDTGLAGAGELFF.

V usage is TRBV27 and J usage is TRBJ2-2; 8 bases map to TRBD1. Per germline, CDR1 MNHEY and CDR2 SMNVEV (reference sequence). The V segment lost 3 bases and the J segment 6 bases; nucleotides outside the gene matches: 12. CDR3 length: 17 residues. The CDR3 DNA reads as TGTGCCAGCAGTTTCCTCGGACAGGGAGGAACCTCCGGGGAGCTGTTTTTT. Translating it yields CASSFLGQGGTSGELFF.

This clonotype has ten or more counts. As DNA, the CDR3 is TGTGCTAGTGGTTTGGTACGGGGGGAGGGGAATGAGCAGTTCTTC. Translating it yields CASGLVRGEGNEQFF. This rearrangement joins TRBV12-5 to TRBJ2-1, with 7 bases lining up with TRBD2. The V and J ends lost 0 bases and 7 bases, in that order; junction bases with no gene match: 6. CDR1 is LGHNT and CDR2 is FRNRAP in the germline V gene. The CDR3 extends over 15 amino acids.

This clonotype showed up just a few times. CDR3 bases: TGCGCCAGCAGTGAGTACAGGGGGCGGAATCAGCCCCAGCATTTT. As protein: CASSEYRGRNQPQHF. J is TRBJ1-5 and V is TRBV10-2; 9 positions agree with TRBD1. V shed 1 base, J shed 4 bases, and the junction held 2 bases outside the gene matches. The CDR3 runs 15 residues. The germline V gene encodes CDR1 WSHSY and CDR2 SAAADI.

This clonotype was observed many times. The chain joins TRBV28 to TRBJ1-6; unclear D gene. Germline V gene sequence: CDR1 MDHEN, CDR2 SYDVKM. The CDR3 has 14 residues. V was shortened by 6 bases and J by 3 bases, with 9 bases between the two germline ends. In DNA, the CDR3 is TGTGCCAGCAGGAGGTCCCTCTATAATTCACCCCTCCACTTT. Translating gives CASRRSLYNSPLHF.

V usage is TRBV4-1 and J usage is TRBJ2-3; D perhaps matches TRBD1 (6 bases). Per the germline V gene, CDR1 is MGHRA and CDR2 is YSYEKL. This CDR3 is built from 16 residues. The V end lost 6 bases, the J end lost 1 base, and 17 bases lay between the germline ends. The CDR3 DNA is TGCGCCAGCAGGTCAATTGTGGGGGCGCGCACAGATACGCAGTATTTT. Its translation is CASRSIVGARTDTQYF.

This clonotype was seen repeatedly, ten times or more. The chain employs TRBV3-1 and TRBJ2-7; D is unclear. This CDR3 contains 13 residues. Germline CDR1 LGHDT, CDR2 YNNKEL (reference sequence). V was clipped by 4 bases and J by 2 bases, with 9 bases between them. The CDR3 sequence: CASSRRKAYEQYF. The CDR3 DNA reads TGTGCCAGCAGCCGAAGGAAGGCCTACGAGCAGTACTTC.

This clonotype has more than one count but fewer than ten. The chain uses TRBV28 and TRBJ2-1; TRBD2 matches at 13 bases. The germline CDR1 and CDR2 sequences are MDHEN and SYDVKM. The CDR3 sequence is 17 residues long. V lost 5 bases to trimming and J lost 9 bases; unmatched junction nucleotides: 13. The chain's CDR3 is CASSILRTSGSLLEQFF. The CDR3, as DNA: TGTGCCAGCAGTATACTCCGGACTAGCGGGAGTTTACTTGAGCAGTTCTTC. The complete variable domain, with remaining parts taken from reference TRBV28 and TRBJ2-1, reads DVKVTQSSRYLVKRTGEKVFLECVQDMDHENMFWYRQDPGLGLRLIYFSYDVKMKEKGDIPEGYSVSREKKERFSLILESASTNQTSMYLCASSILRTSGSLLEQFFGPGTRLTVL.

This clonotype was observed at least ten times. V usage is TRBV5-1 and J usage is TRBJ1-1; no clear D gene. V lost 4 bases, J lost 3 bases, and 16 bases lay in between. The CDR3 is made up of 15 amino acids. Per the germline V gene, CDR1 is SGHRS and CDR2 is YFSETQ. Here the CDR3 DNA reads TGCGCCAGCAGCACCAAGGTGAGCCGGGACACTGAAGCTTTCTTT. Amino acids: CASSTKVSRDTEAFF.

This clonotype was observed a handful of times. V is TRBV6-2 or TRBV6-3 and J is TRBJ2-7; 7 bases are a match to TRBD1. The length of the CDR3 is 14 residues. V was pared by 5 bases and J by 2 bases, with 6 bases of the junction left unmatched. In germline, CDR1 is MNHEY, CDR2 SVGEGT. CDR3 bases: TGTGCCAGCAGTATACAGGGGCTACCCTACGAGCAGTACTTC. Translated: CASSIQGLPYEQYF.

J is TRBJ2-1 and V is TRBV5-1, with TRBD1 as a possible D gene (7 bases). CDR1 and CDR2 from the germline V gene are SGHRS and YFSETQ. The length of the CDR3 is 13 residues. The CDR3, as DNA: TGCGTTAGCGGCGGGACAGCCCTTAATGAGCAGTTCTTC. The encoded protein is CVSGGTALNEQFF. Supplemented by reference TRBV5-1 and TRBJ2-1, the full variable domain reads KAGVTQTPRYLIKTRGQQVTLSCSPISGHRSVSWYQQTPGQGLQFLFEYFSETQRNKGNFPGRFSGRQFSNSRSEMNVSTLELGDSALYLCVSGGTALNEQFFGPGTRLTVL.

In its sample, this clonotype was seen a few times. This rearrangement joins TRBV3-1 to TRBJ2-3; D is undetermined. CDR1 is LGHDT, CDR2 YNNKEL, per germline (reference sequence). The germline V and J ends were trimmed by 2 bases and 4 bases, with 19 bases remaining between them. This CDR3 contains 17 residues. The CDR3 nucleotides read TGTGCCAGCAGCCAACCTTACGCAGCGCGAACGGCAGATACGCAGTATTTT. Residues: CASSQPYAARTADTQYF.

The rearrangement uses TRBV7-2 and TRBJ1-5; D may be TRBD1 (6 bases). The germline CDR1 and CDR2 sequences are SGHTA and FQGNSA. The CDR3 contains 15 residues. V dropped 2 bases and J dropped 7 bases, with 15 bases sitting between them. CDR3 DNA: TGTGCCAGCAGCTTAACAGCAGGGGCGGGCCAGCCCCAGCATTTT. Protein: CASSLTAGAGQPQHF. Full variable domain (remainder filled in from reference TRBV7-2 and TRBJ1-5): GAGVSQSPSNKVTEKGKDVELRCDPISGHTALYWYRQSLGQGLEFLIYFQGNSAPDKSGLPSDRFSAERTGGSVSTLTIQRTQQEDSAVYLCASSLTAGAGQPQHFGDGTRLSIL.

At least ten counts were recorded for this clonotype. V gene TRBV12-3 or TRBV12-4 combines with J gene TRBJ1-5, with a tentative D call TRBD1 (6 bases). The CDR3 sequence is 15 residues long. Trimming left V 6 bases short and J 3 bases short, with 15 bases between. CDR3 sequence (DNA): TGTGCCAGCAGCCTTAACGGACAGTCCAATCAGCCCCAGCATTTT. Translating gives CASSLNGQSNQPQHF.

The chain's CDR3 is CASSGPAGINEQFF. DNA for the CDR3: TGTGCCAGCAGCGGACCCGCGGGAATCAATGAGCAGTTCTTC. The chain couples TRBV9 to TRBJ2-1, with D maybe TRBD2 (6 bases). In germline, CDR1 is SGDLS, CDR2 YYNGEE. Between the trimmed V and J ends, which lost 3 bases and 6 bases, there was a span of 13 bases. The CDR3 is 14 residues long.

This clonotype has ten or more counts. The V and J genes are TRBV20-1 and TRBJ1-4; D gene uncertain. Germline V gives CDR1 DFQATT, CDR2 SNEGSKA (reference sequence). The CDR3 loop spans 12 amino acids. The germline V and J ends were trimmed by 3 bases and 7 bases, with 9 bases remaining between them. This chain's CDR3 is CSASWTGEKLFF. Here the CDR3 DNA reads TGCAGTGCTAGTTGGACGGGTGAAAAACTGTTTTTT.

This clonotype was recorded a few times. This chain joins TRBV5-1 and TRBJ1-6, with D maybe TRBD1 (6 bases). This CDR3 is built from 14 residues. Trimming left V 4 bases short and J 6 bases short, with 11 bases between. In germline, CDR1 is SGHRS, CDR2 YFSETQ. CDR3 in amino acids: CASSPRGVNSPLHF. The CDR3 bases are TGCGCCAGCAGCCCAAGGGGGGTTAATTCACCCCTCCACTTT.

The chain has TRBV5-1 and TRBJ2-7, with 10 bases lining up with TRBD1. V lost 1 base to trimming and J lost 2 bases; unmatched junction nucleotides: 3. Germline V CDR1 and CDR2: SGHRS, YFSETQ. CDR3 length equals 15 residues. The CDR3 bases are TGCGCCAGCAGCTTGTACGGGACAGGGGCCTACGAGCAGTACTTC. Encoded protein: CASSLYGTGAYEQYF.

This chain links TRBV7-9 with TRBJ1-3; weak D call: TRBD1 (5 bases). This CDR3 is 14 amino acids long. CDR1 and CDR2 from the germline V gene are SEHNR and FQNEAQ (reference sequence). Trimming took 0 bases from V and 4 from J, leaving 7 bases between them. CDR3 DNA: TGTGCCAGCAGCTTAGCGGGACGGGGAAACACCATATATTTT. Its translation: CASSLAGRGNTIYF. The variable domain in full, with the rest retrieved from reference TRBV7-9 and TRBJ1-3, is DTGVSQNPRHKITKRGQNVTFRCDPISEHNRLYWYRQTLGQGPEFLTYFQNEAQLEKSRLLSDRFSAERPKGSFSTLEIQRTEQGDSAMYLCASSLAGRGNTIYFGEGSWLTVV.

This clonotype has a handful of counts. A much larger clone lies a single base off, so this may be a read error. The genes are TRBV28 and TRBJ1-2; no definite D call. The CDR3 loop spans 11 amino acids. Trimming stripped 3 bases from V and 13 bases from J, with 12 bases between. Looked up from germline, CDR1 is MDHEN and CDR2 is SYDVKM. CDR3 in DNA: TGTGCCAGCAGTTTCCGAGAGCAATTCACCTTC. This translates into CASSFREQFTF.

The CDR3 here is CAWTWREKLFF. The CDR3 coding sequence is TGTGCCTGGACTTGGAGGGAAAAACTGTTTTTT. The chain combines TRBV30 with TRBJ1-4; D ambiguous. V lost 4 bases and J lost 8, with 8 bases in between. Germline loops: CDR1 GTSNPN, CDR2 SVGIG (reference sequence). The CDR3 is made up of 11 amino acids.

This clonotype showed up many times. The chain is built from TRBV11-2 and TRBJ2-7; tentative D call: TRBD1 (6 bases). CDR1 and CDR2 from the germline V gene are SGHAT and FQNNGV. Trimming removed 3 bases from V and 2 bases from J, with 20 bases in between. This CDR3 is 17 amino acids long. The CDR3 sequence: CASSFQDEWAGAYEQYF. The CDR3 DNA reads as TGTGCCAGCAGCTTTCAGGATGAGTGGGCAGGGGCCTACGAGCAGTACTTC.

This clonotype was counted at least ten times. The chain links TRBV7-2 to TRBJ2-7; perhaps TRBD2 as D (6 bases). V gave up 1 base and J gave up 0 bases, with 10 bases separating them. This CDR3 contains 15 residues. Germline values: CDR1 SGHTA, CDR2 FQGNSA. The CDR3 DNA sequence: TGTGCCAGCAGCTTAGGCGCGGGAATCTCCTACGAGCAGTACTTC. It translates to CASSLGAGISYEQYF. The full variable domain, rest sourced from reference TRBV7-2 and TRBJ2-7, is GAGVSQSPSNKVTEKGKDVELRCDPISGHTALYWYRQSLGQGLEFLIYFQGNSAPDKSGLPSDRFSAERTGGSVSTLTIQRTQQEDSAVYLCASSLGAGISYEQYFGPGTRLTVT.

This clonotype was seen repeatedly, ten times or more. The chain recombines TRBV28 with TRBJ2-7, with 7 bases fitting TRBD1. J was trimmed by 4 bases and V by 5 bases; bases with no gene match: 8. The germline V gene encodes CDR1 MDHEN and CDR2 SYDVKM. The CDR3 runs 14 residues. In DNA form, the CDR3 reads TGTGCCAGCAGTGCCAGACAGGGTTCTTACGAGCAGTACTTC. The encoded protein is CASSARQGSYEQYF.

CDR3: CASSDRRGTQYF. CDR3 bases: TGTGCCAGTAGTGACAGACGGGGGACCCAGTACTTC. The V call is TRBV19, the J call TRBJ2-5; D possibly uses TRBD1 or TRBD2 (5 bases each). This CDR3 region has 12 residues. CDR1 and CDR2 (germline): LNHDA, SQIVND (reference sequence). The V and J ends lost 5 bases and 7 bases respectively, with 11 bases between them. The whole variable domain, filled in from reference TRBV19 and TRBJ2-5, reads DGGITQSPKYLFRKEGQNVTLSCEQNLNHDAMYWYRQDPGQGLRLIYYSQIVNDFQKGDIAEGYSVSREKKESFPLTVTSAQKNPTAFYLCASSDRRGTQYFGPGTRLLVL.